Each of the 12 T cell receptor beta chains below was sequenced from the same sample in a study of Ad26.COV2.S vaccination and SARS-CoV-2 variants. The treatment is: some 19 received Ad26.COV2.S at low or high dose, single or two shots; about 5 received placebo; per-sample allocation not given. Vaccine and placebo recipients were sampled on day 63 after the first injection. The protocol was immunoSEQ multiplex PCR, while the TCRdb copy is restricted to in-frame clones and leaves out a portion. Among hundreds of thousands of clones listed, more than 80% were seen once. Sequenced here: peripheral blood, sampled in a trial of Ad26.COV2.S vaccine versus placebo. The receptors stem from a person between 18 and 65 years old who received the Ad26.COV2.S COVID-19 vaccine or a placebo.

The chain carries TRBV19 and TRBJ1-2, with a tentative D call TRBD1 (5 bases). The germline V gene encodes CDR1 LNHDA and CDR2 SQIVND (reference sequence). V shed 6 bases and J shed 4 bases, with 12 bases lying between them. CDR3 length equals 13 residues. The CDR3 protein is CASRVTDLYGYTF. CDR3 DNA: TGTGCCAGTAGGGTGACAGATCTCTATGGCTACACCTTC.

This chain links TRBV12-5 with TRBJ1-1; TRBD1 might be the D (5 bases). The length of the CDR3 is 13 residues. V gave up 3 bases and J gave up 1 base, with 6 bases separating them. CDR1 is LGHNT and CDR2 is FRNRAP in the germline V gene. As DNA, the CDR3 is TGTGCTAGTGGTTTTCAGGGGAACACTGAAGCTTTCTTT. Protein: CASGFQGNTEAFF.

The rearrangement links TRBV7-2 to TRBJ2-1, with D possibly being TRBD1 (6 bases). The CDR3 is 13 residues long. V was pared by 5 bases and J by 9 bases, with 14 bases between. CDR1 is SGHTA and CDR2 is FQGNSA in the germline V gene. The CDR3 loop reads CASSLTGLGEQFF. For the CDR3, the DNA is TGTGCCAGCAGCCTTACAGGGCTGGGTGAGCAGTTCTTC.

The chain carries TRBV30 and TRBJ1-3; TRBD1 aligns across 9 bases. Trimming took 2 bases from V and 0 from J; bases not matched to a gene: 8. CDR3 length: 17 amino acids. Germline V gene sequence: CDR1 GTSNPN, CDR2 SVGIG (reference sequence). This chain's CDR3 is CAWSRGQGRHSGNTIYF. The DNA of the CDR3 is TGTGCCTGGAGTCGGGGACAGGGAAGACACTCTGGAAACACCATATATTTT.

This chain joins TRBV25-1 and TRBJ1-2; no definite D call. V lost 4 bases and J 4 bases, leaving 4 bases between the germline ends. The CDR3 contains 11 residues. Germline V gene sequence: CDR1 MGHDK, CDR2 SYGVNS. CDR3 sequence reads: CASSASYGYTF. For the CDR3, the DNA is TGTGCCAGCAGTGCAAGCTATGGCTACACCTTC.

The V call is TRBV3-1 (or the pseudogene TRBV3-2), the J call TRBJ1-4; D may be TRBD1 (5 bases). Trimming took 3 bases from V and 6 from J, leaving 11 bases between them. The germline CDR1 and CDR2 sequences are LGHDT and YNNKEL (reference sequence). The CDR3 totals 14 residues. This CDR3 is CASSQTGGDEKLFF. As DNA, the CDR3 is TGTGCCAGCAGCCAGACGGGGGGTGATGAAAAACTGTTTTTT.

The V gene is TRBV6-2 or TRBV6-3, the J gene TRBJ1-2; D is unclear. The ends were cut back, 4 bases at V and 8 bases at J, with 14 bases in the middle. Germline V gene lookup returns CDR1 MNHEY and CDR2 SVGEGT. The CDR3 runs to 13 residues. CDR3 coding DNA: TGTGCCAGCAGTTGGACGGGAATAGAGGGCTACACCTTC. Its protein is CASSWTGIEGYTF.

CDR3 nucleotides: TGTGCCAGCAGTATTCGGGACAGCCCCTACGAGCAGTACTTC. Amino acid sequence: CASSIRDSPYEQYF. The chain links TRBV5-6 to TRBJ2-7; 7 nucleotides match TRBD1. The V gene's germline CDR1 is SGHDT and CDR2 YYEEEE. Unmatched junction bases numbered 7, after V lost 5 bases and J lost 2 bases. CDR3 length: 14 amino acids.

The J gene is TRBJ2-3, the V gene TRBV11-3; D is possibly TRBD1 (5 bases). Looked up from germline, CDR1 is SGHNT and CDR2 is YENEEA. Trimming left V 1 base short and J 6 bases short, with 11 bases between. CDR3 size: 14 residues. CDR3 bases: TGTGCCAGCAGCTTAGGTCCAGGGTTGGATACGCAGTATTTT. Its protein product is CASSLGPGLDTQYF.

The chain joins TRBV5-4 to TRBJ2-3, with TRBD2 matching over 8 bases. Trimming took 10 bases from V and 0 from J; bases not matched to a gene: 4. Germline assignment: CDR1 SGHNT and CDR2 YYREEE (reference sequence). The CDR3 contains 13 residues. CDR3 sequence (DNA): TGTGCCGGTCGGGGGGGTAGCACAGATACGCAGTATTTT. Amino acids: CAGRGGSTDTQYF.

The chain has TRBV7-6 and TRBJ1-3; D remains ambiguous. V lost 0 bases and J 0 bases, leaving 12 bases between the germline ends. The CDR3 runs 17 residues. The germline V gene encodes CDR1 SGHVS and CDR2 FNYEAQ. The CDR3 protein is CASSLAVQGGSGNTIYF. The CDR3 nucleotides are TGTGCCAGCAGCTTAGCGGTCCAAGGAGGCTCTGGAAACACCATATATTTT.

In this sample, this clone turned up once. The gene calls are TRBV19 and TRBJ2-7, with TRBD1 matching 7 bases. With V trimmed by 7 bases and J by 0 bases, 9 bases remained unmatched. CDR3 size: 15 residues. Germline V lookup: CDR1 LNHDA, CDR2 SQIVND (reference sequence). The CDR3 loop reads CASTIKTGPSYEQYF. In DNA, the CDR3 is TGTGCCAGTACCATCAAGACAGGGCCCTCCTACGAGCAGTACTTC.